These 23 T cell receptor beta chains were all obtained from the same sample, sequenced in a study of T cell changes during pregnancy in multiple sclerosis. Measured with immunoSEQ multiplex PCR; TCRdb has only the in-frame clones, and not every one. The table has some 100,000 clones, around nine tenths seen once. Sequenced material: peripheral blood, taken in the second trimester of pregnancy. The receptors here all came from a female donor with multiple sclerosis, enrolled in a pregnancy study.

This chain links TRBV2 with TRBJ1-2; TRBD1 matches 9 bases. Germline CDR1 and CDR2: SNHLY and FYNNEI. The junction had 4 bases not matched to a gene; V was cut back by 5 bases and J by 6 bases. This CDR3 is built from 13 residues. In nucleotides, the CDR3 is TGTGCCAGCAGTCAAACAGGGGGCGATGGCTACACCTTC. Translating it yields CASSQTGGDGYTF.

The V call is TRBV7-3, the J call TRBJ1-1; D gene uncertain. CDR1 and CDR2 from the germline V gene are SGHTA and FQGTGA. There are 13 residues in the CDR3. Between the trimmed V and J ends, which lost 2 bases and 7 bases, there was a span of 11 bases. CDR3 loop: CASSLRSSSEAFF. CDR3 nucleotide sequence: TGTGCCAGCAGCTTACGTAGTTCGAGTGAAGCTTTCTTT.

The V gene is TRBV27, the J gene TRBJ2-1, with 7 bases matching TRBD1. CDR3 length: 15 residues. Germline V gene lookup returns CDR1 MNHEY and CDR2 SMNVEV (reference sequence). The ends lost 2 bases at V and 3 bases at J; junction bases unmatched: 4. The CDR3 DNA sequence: TGTGCCAGCAGTTTACCCGGGACAGACTACAATGAGCAGTTCTTC. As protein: CASSLPGTDYNEQFF.

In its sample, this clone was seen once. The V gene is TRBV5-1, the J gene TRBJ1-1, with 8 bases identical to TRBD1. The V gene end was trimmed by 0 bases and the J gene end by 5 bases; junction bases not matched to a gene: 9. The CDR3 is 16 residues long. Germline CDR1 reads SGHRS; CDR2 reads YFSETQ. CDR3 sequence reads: CASSLDSGGAGTEAFF. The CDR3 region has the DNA TGCGCCAGCAGCTTGGATTCAGGGGGCGCGGGGACTGAAGCTTTCTTT.

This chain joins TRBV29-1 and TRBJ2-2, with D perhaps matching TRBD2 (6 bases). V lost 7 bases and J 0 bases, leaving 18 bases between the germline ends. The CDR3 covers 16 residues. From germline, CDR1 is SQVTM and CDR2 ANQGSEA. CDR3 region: CSAGGGQASNTGELFF. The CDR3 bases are TGCAGCGCCGGGGGTGGCCAGGCCTCGAACACCGGGGAGCTGTTTTTT.

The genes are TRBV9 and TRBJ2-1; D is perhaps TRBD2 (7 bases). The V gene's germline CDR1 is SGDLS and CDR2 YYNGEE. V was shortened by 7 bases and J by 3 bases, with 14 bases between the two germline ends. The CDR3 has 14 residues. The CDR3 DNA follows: TGTGCCAGCGGAGGGGGGGCCTACTACAATGAGCAGTTCTTC. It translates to CASGGGAYYNEQFF.

This chain's CDR3 is CASSWTGHNEKLFF. CDR3 DNA: TGTGCCAGCAGTTGGACAGGCCATAATGAAAAACTGTTTTTT. The rearrangement joins TRBV27 to TRBJ1-4, with 7 bases matching TRBD1. CDR3 length equals 14 residues. CDR1 is MNHEY and CDR2 is SMNVEV in the germline V gene (reference sequence). J gave up 4 bases and V 4 bases, and 3 bases lay outside the gene matches. The whole variable domain, filled in from reference TRBV27 and TRBJ1-4, reads EAQVTQNPRYLITVTGKKLTVTCSQNMNHEYMSWYRQDPGLGLRQIYYSMNVEVTDKGDVPEGYKVSRKEKRNFPLILESPSPNQTSLYFCASSWTGHNEKLFFGSGTQLSVL.

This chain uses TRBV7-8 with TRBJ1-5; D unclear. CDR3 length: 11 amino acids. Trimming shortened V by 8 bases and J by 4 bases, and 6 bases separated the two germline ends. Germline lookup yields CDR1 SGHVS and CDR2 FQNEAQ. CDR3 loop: CASGLNQPQHF. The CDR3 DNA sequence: TGTGCCAGCGGACTAAATCAGCCCCAGCATTTT. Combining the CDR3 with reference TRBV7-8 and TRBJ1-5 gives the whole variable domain GAGVSQSPRYKVAKRGQDVALRCDPISGHVSLFWYQQALGQGPEFLTYFQNEAQLDKSGLPSDRFFAERPEGSVSTLKIQRTQQEDSAVYLCASGLNQPQHFGDGTRLSIL.

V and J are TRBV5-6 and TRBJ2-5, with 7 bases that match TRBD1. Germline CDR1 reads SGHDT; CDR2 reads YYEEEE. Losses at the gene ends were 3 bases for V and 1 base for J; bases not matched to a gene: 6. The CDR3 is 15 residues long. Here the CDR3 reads CASSYDRASQETQYF. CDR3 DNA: TGTGCCAGCAGCTACGACAGGGCTAGCCAAGAGACCCAGTACTTC.

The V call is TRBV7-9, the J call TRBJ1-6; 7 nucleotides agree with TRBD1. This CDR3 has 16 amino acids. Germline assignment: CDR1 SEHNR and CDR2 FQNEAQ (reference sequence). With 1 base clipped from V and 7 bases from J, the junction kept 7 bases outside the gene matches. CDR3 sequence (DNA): TGTGCCAGCAGCTTAGGAGGCTACAGGGGCAATTCACCCCTCCACTTT. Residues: CASSLGGYRGNSPLHF.

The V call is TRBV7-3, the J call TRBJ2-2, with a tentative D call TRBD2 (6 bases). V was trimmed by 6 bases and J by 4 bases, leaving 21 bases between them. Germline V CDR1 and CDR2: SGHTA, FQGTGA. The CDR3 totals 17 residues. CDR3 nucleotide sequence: TGTGCCAGCAGGTCGTTGGGGCTAGCGAGTAGCACCGGGGAGCTGTTTTTT. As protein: CASRSLGLASSTGELFF. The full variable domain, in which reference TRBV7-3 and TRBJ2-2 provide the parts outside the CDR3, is GAGVSQTPSNKVTEKGKYVELRCDPISGHTALYWYRQSLGQGPEFLIYFQGTGAADDSGLPNDRFFAVRPEGSVSTLKIQRTERGDSAVYLCASRSLGLASSTGELFFGEGSRLTVL.

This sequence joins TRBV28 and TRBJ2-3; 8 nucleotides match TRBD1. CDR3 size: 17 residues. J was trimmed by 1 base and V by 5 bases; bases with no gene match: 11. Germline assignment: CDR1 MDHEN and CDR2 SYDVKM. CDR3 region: CASSISGQGSGTDTQYF. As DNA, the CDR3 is TGTGCCAGCAGTATCTCCGGACAGGGATCGGGCACAGATACGCAGTATTTT.

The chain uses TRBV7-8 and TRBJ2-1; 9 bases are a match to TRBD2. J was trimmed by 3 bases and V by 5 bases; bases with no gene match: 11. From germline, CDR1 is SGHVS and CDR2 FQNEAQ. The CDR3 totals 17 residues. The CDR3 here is CASSEGPLAGIYNEQFF. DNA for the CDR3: TGTGCCAGCAGCGAGGGACCTCTAGCGGGGATCTACAATGAGCAGTTCTTC.

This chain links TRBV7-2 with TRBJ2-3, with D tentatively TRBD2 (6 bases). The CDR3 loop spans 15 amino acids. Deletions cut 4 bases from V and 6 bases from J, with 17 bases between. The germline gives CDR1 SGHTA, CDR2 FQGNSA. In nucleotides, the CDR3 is TGTGCCAGCAGCTGGGGACTCAATCTAAAGGATACGCAGTATTTT. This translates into CASSWGLNLKDTQYF. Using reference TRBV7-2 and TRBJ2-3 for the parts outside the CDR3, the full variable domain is GAGVSQSPSNKVTEKGKDVELRCDPISGHTALYWYRQSLGQGLEFLIYFQGNSAPDKSGLPSDRFSAERTGGSVSTLTIQRTQQEDSAVYLCASSWGLNLKDTQYFGPGTRLTVL.

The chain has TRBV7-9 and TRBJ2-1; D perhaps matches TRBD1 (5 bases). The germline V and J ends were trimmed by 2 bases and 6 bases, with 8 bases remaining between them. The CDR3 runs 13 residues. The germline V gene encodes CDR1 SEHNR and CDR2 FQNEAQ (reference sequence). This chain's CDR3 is CASSLSGFNEQFF. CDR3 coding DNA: TGTGCCAGCAGCTTATCAGGGTTCAATGAGCAGTTCTTC.

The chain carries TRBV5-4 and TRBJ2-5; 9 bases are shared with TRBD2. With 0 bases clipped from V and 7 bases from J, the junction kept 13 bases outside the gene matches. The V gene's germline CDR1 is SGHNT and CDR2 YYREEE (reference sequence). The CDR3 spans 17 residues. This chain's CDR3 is CASSLDVGGGASGTQYF. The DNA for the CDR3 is TGTGCCAGCAGCTTGGATGTCGGCGGGGGGGCCTCAGGGACCCAGTACTTC.

This chain's CDR3 is CASIGLVNTGELFF. CDR3 sequence (DNA): TGTGCCAGCATCGGACTAGTAAACACCGGGGAGCTGTTTTTT. The chain is built from TRBV2 and TRBJ2-2; 7 bases line up with TRBD2. CDR3 size: 14 residues. V gave up 7 bases and J gave up 2 bases; unmatched junction bases: 4. Germline V gene sequence: CDR1 SNHLY, CDR2 FYNNEI.

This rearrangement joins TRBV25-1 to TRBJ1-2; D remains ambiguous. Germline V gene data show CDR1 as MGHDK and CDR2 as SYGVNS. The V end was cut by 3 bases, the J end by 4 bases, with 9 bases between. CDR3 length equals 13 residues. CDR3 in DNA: TGTGCCAGCAGTGAGAACGGCGGCTATGGCTACACCTTC. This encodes CASSENGGYGYTF.

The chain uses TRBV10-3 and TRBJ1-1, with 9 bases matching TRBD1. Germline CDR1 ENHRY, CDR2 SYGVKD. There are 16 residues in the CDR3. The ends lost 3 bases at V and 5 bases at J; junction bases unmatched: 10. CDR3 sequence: CAISDRGGTGRTEAFF. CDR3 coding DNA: TGTGCCATCAGTGACCGCGGGGGGACAGGGAGGACTGAAGCTTTCTTT.

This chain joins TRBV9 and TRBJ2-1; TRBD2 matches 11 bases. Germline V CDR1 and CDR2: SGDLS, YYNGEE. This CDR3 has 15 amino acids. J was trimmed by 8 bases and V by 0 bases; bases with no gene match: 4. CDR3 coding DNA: TGTGCCAGCAGCGTAGTAGCGGGGGGGCCATATGAGCAGTTCTTC. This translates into CASSVVAGGPYEQFF.

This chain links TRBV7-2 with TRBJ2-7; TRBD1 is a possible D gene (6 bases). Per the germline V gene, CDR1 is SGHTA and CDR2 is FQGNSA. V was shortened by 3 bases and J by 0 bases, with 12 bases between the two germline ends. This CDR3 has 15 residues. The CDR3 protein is CASSFADSISYEQYF. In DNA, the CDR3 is TGTGCCAGCAGCTTTGCGGACAGCATCTCCTACGAGCAGTACTTC. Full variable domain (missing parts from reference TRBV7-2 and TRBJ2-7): GAGVSQSPSNKVTEKGKDVELRCDPISGHTALYWYRQSLGQGLEFLIYFQGNSAPDKSGLPSDRFSAERTGGSVSTLTIQRTQQEDSAVYLCASSFADSISYEQYFGPGTRLTVT.

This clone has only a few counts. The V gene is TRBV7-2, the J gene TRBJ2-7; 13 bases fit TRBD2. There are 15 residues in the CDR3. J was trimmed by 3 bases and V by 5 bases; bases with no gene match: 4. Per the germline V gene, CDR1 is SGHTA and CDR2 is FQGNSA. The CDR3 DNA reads TGTGCCAGCAGCCAAAGGACTAGCGGGGGCTACGAGCAGTACTTC. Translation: CASSQRTSGGYEQYF.

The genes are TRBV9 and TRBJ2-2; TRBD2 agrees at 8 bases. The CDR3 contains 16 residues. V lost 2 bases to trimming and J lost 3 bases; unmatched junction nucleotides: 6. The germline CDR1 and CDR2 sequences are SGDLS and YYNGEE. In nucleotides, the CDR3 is TGTGCCAGCAGCGTCGTCAGCGGGGGACACACCGGGGAGCTGTTTTTT. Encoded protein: CASSVVSGGHTGELFF.